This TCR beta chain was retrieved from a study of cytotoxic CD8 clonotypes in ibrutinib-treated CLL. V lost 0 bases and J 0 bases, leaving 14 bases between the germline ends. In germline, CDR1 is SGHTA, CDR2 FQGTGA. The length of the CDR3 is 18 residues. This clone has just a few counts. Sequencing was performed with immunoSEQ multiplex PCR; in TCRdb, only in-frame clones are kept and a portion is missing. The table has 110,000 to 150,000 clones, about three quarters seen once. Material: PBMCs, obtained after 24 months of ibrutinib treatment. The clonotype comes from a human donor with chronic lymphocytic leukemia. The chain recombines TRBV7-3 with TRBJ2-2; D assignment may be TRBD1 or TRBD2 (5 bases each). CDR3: CASSLTPPGATNTGELFF. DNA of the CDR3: TGTGCCAGCAGCTTAACCCCCCCCGGGGCCACGAACACCGGGGAGCTGTTTTTT.